The subject of this entry is one TCR beta chain. TCRdb's copy holds only in-frame clones and misses some; the assay was immunoSEQ multiplex PCR. The data hold more than 15,000 clones, with 80% to 90% observed a single time. Germline V lookup: CDR1 MNHEY, CDR2 SMNVEV (reference sequence). This CDR3 spans 16 amino acids. With 5 bases removed from V and 1 base from J, the gap between germline ends came to 15 bases. This entry belongs to a study of T cell changes during pregnancy in multiple sclerosis. The TCR sequence derives from a female donor in good health, enrolled as a control in a pregnancy study. The rearrangement uses TRBV27 and TRBJ2-1; perhaps TRBD1 as D (6 bases). The source was CD8+ T cells from peripheral blood mononuclear cells, collected in the second trimester of pregnancy. In DNA, the CDR3 is TGTGCCAGCAGTCCACAGGGATGGGGGTCCTACAATGAGCAGTTCTTC. This codes for CASSPQGWGSYNEQFF.